The clone carrying this T cell receptor beta chain occurred many times. What it recognizes is unknown. Excluded: other autoimmune disease, uncontrolled infection, pregnancy or lactation. Clinical symptoms and serum thyroxine were used for diagnosis; TRAb, thyroid ultrasound and orbital computed tomography were also relied on. PBMCs were isolated from a roughly 10 ml sample of fresh peripheral blood. TCR beta CDR3 amplification used RNA transcripts. Scientists carried out first-round RT-PCR using HTBI primers and then a second-round multiplex PCR. TCRdb reanalysed the multiplex PCR reads using MiXCR and keeps one entry per CDR3 protein. The repertoire consists of approximately 480,000 distinct CDR3 sequences, with about an eighth occurring once and the leading ten covering over 8%. The entry originates in a study of Graves' ophthalmopathy and Graves' hyperthyroidism. General observations from the study: A roughly 80% specificity and 87.88% sensitivity were achieved by a 13-signature model that separated ophthalmopathy from stable hyperthyroidism.

CDR1 is GTSNPN, CDR2 SVGIG, per germline (reference sequence). The J segment lost 4 bases and the V segment lost 4 bases, leaving 6 bases of the junction unmatched. This CDR3 is built from 13 residues. The source of this sequence is a woman aged 25 to 45 with Graves' ophthalmopathy. Sample: blood. The V gene is TRBV30, the J gene TRBJ1-2; 7 positions agree with TRBD1. In DNA, the CDR3 is TGTGCCTGGAATCGGGACAGACCCTATGGCTACACCTTC. Amino acid sequence: CAWNRDRPYGYTF.